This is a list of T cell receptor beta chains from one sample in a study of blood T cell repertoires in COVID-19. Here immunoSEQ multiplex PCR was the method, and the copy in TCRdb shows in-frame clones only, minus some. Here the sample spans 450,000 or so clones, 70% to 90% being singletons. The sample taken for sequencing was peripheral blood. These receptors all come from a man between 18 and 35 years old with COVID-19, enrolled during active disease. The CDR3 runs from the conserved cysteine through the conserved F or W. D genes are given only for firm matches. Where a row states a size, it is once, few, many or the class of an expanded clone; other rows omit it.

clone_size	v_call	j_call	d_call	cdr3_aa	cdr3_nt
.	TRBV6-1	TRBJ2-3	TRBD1	CASSASRGRLTDTQYF	TGTGCCAGCAGTGCGAGCAGGGGGCGACTCACAGATACGCAGTATTTT
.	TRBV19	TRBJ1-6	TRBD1	CASSLRTGRSYNSPLHF	TGTGCCAGTAGTCTAAGGACAGGTCGCTCCTATAATTCACCCCTCCACTTT
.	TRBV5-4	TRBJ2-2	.	CASESGAGELFF	TGTGCCAGCGAGTCCGGGGCCGGGGAGCTGTTTTTT
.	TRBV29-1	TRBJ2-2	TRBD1	CSVFLRGYTGELFF	TGCAGCGTTTTTCTCAGGGGGTACACCGGGGAGCTGTTTTTT
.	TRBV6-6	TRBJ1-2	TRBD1	CASSYTTGGYYGYTF	TGTGCCAGCAGTTACACAACAGGGGGCTACTATGGCTACACCTTC
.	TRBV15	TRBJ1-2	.	CATSRAPSRRWSEANYGYTF	TGTGCCACCAGCAGAGCCCCGAGCAGAAGATGGAGCGAAGCTAACTATGGCTACACCTTC
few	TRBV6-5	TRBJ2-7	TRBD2	CASRGVAGYEQYF	TGTGCCAGCCGGGGGGTAGCTGGCTACGAGCAGTACTTC
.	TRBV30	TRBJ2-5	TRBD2	CAWSTGLATGTQYF	TGTGCCTGGAGTACCGGACTAGCAACGGGGACCCAGTACTTC
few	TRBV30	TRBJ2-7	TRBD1	CAWRPGQYYEQYF	TGTGCCTGGAGGCCGGGACAGTACTACGAGCAGTACTTC
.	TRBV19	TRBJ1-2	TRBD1	CASSIRDRGGYGYTF	TGTGCCAGTAGTATCAGGGACAGGGGGGGCTATGGCTACACCTTC
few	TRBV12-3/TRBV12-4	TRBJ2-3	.	CASSFRGRDTQYF	TGTGCCAGCAGTTTCCGGGGTAGGGATACGCAGTATTTT
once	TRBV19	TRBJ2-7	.	CASSISLGAPREQYF	TGTGCCAGTAGTATTTCGTTGGGGGCGCCCCGTGAGCAGTACTTC
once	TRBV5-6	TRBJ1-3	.	CASSLYFSGNTIYF	TGTGCCAGCAGCTTGTATTTTTCTGGAAACACCATATATTTT
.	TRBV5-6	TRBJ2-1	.	CASRRTGDKPGEQFF	TGTGCCAGCCGTCGGACCGGGGACAAGCCAGGTGAGCAGTTCTTC
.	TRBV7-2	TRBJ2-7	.	CASSSRLRTGSYEQYF	TGTGCCAGCAGCTCCCGCTTAAGGACTGGTTCCTACGAGCAGTACTTC
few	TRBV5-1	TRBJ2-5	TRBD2	CASSLAASGSWETQYF	TGCGCCAGCAGCTTGGCCGCTAGCGGGAGCTGGGAGACCCAGTACTTC
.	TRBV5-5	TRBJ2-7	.	CASSAGTVPYEQYF	TGTGCCAGCAGCGCGGGGACAGTTCCCTACGAGCAGTACTTC
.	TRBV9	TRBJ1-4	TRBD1	CARRGPGQLNEKLFF	TGTGCCCGCAGGGGACCGGGACAGCTTAATGAAAAACTGTTTTTT
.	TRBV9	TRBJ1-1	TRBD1	CASSVDSGQGTEAFF	TGTGCCAGCAGCGTAGATTCGGGACAGGGCACTGAAGCTTTCTTT
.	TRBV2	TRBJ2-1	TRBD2	CASRETSGSYNEQFF	TGTGCCAGCAGGGAGACTAGCGGGTCCTACAATGAGCAGTTCTTC
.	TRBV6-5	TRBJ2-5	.	CASSYGGGVETQYF	TGTGCCAGCAGTTATGGGGGAGGTGTAGAGACCCAGTACTTC
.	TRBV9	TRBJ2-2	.	CASSVGQGFTGELFF	TGTGCCAGCAGCGTAGGTCAGGGGTTCACCGGGGAGCTGTTTTTT
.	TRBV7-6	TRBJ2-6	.	CASSLRVRGASGANVLTF	TGTGCCAGCAGCTTAAGAGTTCGGGGTGCCTCTGGGGCCAACGTCCTGACTTTC
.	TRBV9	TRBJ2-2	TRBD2	CASRLAGERNGELFF	TGTGCCAGTCGCCTAGCGGGAGAAAGGAACGGGGAGCTGTTTTTT